This TCR beta chain is drawn from a study of shared clonotypes between healthy human individuals. Every immunoSEQ plate was one replicate of a subset's evenly spread DNA. Authors' data handling: Junction-only sequences without quality scores were provided by ImmunoSEQ, so filtering was different. TCRdb's copy holds only in-frame clones and misses some; the assay was immunoSEQ multiplex PCR. V, J and clone size are those of that table, while D and trimming were read from the DNA. The profile shows hundreds of thousands of clones, 73% of them singletons. Sequencing was carried out using memory CD4+ T cells sorted from blood. Documented subset: CD45RA-negative fraction. The sequence was obtained from a woman in her twenties or thirties in good health.

For the CDR3, the DNA is TGTGCCAGTTCCCGGGACAGGGGTGAAAAACTGTTTTTT. Amino acids: CASSRDRGEKLFF. V usage is TRBV19 and J usage is TRBJ1-4; 10 bases match TRBD1. CDR3 length equals 13 residues. Germline lookup yields CDR1 LNHDA and CDR2 SQIVND (reference sequence). Germline trimming cut 8 bases from V and 7 bases from J; bases unmatched to any gene: 4.